A single sample is the source of the 30 T cell receptor beta chains below, sequenced in a study of regulatory T cells in long-lasting Graves disease. With iRepertoire HTBI primers and Arm-PCR of CDR3 regions, TCR beta libraries were built. TCRdb reanalysed the multiplex PCR reads using MiXCR and keeps one entry per CDR3 protein. The sample has some 460,000 distinct CDR3 sequences, 15% to 20% seen once; the top ten hold 9.5% to 15%. Indicated time point: newly diagnosed GD, antithyroid drugs for less than 3 months. Generation of the TCR library employed RNA extracted from PBMCs. The sample was also linked to a second study, of T cells in Graves' hyperthyroidism and ophthalmopathy.

The starting material was peripheral blood mononuclear cells (PBMCs), obtained at new diagnosis, from a patient treated with antithyroid drugs. The receptors shown here come from a man aged 40-55 years with Graves disease.

This clonotype occurred a few times. This chain connects TRBV29-1 to TRBJ2-7; unclear D gene. Germline loops: CDR1 SQVTM, CDR2 ANQGSEA. V was clipped by 4 bases and J by 2 bases, with 12 bases between them. This CDR3 region has 13 residues. CDR3 amino acids: CSVVRDTTYEQYF. In DNA form, the CDR3 reads TGCAGCGTTGTTAGGGATACGACCTACGAGCAGTACTTC.

This clonotype has a count of ten or more. The genes are TRBV10-3 and TRBJ2-2, with 7 bases aligning to TRBD2. The CDR3 is 13 residues long. Germline CDR1 is ENHRY and CDR2 is SYGVKD. The trim removed 10 bases at V and 13 bases at J, leaving 15 bases unmatched. The CDR3 nucleotides read TGTGCCACCGCGGTGACTAGCCGGGGCGGGCTGTTTTTT. Translated, it gives CATAVTSRGGLFF.

This clonotype has ten or more counts. The J gene is TRBJ2-5, the V gene TRBV10-3; 7 positions match TRBD2. The CDR3 runs to 13 residues. Unmatched junction bases numbered 6, after V lost 6 bases and J lost 5 bases. Germline CDR1 reads ENHRY; CDR2 reads SYGVKD. CDR3 in amino acids: CAIRSGIGETQYF. CDR3 in DNA: TGTGCCATCAGGAGCGGGATCGGCGAGACCCAGTACTTC.

Comment on this clonotype: A far larger clone is one base from this, pointing to a likely read error. J is TRBJ2-1 and V is TRBV13; 13 bases align to TRBD2. CDR1 and CDR2 (germline): PRHDT, FYEKMQ (reference sequence). This CDR3 is built from 15 residues. The trim removed 6 bases at V and 11 bases at J, leaving 10 bases unmatched. CDR3 nucleotides: TGTGCCAGCAGGCCGACTAGCGGGAGGCAATTTAAGCAGTTCTTC. Encoded protein: CASRPTSGRQFKQFF.

The sample holds a few counts of this clonotype. The chain combines TRBV9 with TRBJ2-3; D gene ambiguous. The germline CDR1 and CDR2 sequences are SGDLS and YYNGEE. V lost 7 bases to trimming and J lost 5 bases, with 5 bases between them. This CDR3 contains 10 residues. The CDR3 sequence is CASAGDTQYF. The DNA for the CDR3 is TGTGCCAGCGCTGGAGATACGCAGTATTTT.

This clonotype was counted at least ten times. The V gene is TRBV20-1, the J gene TRBJ1-4; D is ambiguous. The V gene lost 3 bases and the J gene lost 6 bases, with 11 bases spanning the gap. CDR1 and CDR2 from the germline V gene are DFQATT and SNEGSKA (reference sequence). The length of the CDR3 is 13 residues. The CDR3 DNA reads TGCAGTGCTAGTTCGGGATTTTATGAAAAACTGTTTTTT. Its translation: CSASSGFYEKLFF.

This clonotype was seen many times. The chain recombines TRBV12-3 or TRBV12-4 with TRBJ2-1, with TRBD1 identical over 9 bases. V dropped 5 bases and J dropped 8; count of bases not matched to a gene: 10. The CDR3 covers 15 residues. The CDR3: CASSRTGTGSHEQFF. The CDR3 bases are TGTGCCAGCAGTAGAACCGGGACAGGGTCGCATGAGCAGTTCTTC.

This clonotype was seen many times. V usage is TRBV12-3 or TRBV12-4 and J usage is TRBJ1-5; D unresolved. The CDR3 consists of 16 residues. V was trimmed by 2 bases and J by 3 bases, leaving 14 bases between them. CDR3 DNA sequence: TGTGCCAGCAGTTTAACGGCAGGAACGGTCAATCAGCCCCAGCATTTT. Encoded protein: CASSLTAGTVNQPQHF.

This clonotype has more than one count but fewer than ten. At one end the junction does not follow the germline gene, possibly because of a read error. The chain carries TRBV10-3 and TRBJ1-1, with D possibly being TRBD1 (5 bases). Germline V gene data show CDR1 as ENHRY and CDR2 as SYGVKD. The CDR3 spans 11 residues. The CDR3: CAILRGTEASF. CDR3 sequence (DNA): TGTGCCATCTTAAGGGGCACTGAAGCTTCCTTT.

This chain joins TRBV19 and TRBJ1-1; D is unclear. Germline V gene data show CDR1 as LNHDA and CDR2 as SQIVND (reference sequence). The CDR3 consists of 14 residues. Trimming cost V 7 bases and J 4 bases, with 16 bases left between them. CDR3 nucleotide sequence: TGTGCCAGTATTATGCGGGTCGGCCGCACTGAAGCTTTCTTT. Translated: CASIMRVGRTEAFF.

This chain connects TRBV20-1 to TRBJ2-1; D gene unclear. The length of the CDR3 is 16 residues. Germline-derived CDR1 and CDR2 are DFQATT and SNEGSKA (reference sequence). The ends were cut back, 1 base at V and 0 bases at J, with 13 bases in the middle. The chain's CDR3 is CSARVPVALSYNEQFF. The CDR3 DNA reads as TGCAGTGCTAGAGTCCCAGTGGCCCTCTCCTACAATGAGCAGTTCTTC.

This clonotype occurred a few times. The CDR3 DNA is TGTGCCAGCAGTTTATACCTAGACACCGGGGAGCTGTTTTTT. Its protein is CASSLYLDTGELFF. The V and J genes are TRBV27 and TRBJ2-2; D unclear. This CDR3 has 14 amino acids. Per germline, CDR1 MNHEY and CDR2 SMNVEV (reference sequence). V lost 1 base to trimming and J lost 3 bases, with 6 bases between them.

Only a few counts were recorded for this clonotype. V usage is TRBV28 and J usage is TRBJ2-4; 8 bases agree with TRBD1. The CDR3 runs 18 residues. CDR1 and CDR2 (germline): MDHEN, SYDVKM. Trimming took 0 bases from V and 0 from J; bases not matched to a gene: 7. The CDR3: CASSLWPGQGLAKNIQYF. CDR3 in DNA: TGTGCCAGCAGTTTATGGCCCGGACAGGGTTTAGCCAAAAACATTCAGTACTTC.

The rearrangement joins TRBV5-1 to TRBJ2-4; maybe TRBD1 (7 bases). V was pared by 2 bases and J by 7 bases, with 19 bases between. The CDR3 has 16 amino acids. Per the germline V gene, CDR1 is SGHRS and CDR2 is YFSETQ. In nucleotides, the CDR3 is TGCGCCAGCAGCTTCGGGACAGAGGTACGGGGGAACATTCAGTACTTC. This sequence encodes CASSFGTEVRGNIQYF.

This chain uses TRBV19 with TRBJ2-1, with D perhaps matching TRBD2 (5 bases). Germline V gives CDR1 LNHDA, CDR2 SQIVND (reference sequence). This CDR3 contains 13 residues. The V end lost 4 bases, the J end lost 7 bases, and 11 bases lay between the germline ends. The CDR3 reads CASSTDGINEQFF. The CDR3 bases are TGTGCCAGTAGTACTGACGGGATTAATGAGCAGTTCTTC. Based on the CDR3 plus reference TRBV19 and TRBJ2-1, the full variable domain is DGGITQSPKYLFRKEGQNVTLSCEQNLNHDAMYWYRQDPGQGLRLIYYSQIVNDFQKGDIAEGYSVSREKKESFPLTVTSAQKNPTAFYLCASSTDGINEQFFGPGTRLTVL.

This clonotype has a count of ten or more. This chain joins TRBV29-1 and TRBJ2-5; D may be TRBD2 (6 bases). This CDR3 spans 13 amino acids. The V end was cut by 5 bases, the J end by 1 base, with 11 bases between. CDR1 is SQVTM, CDR2 ANQGSEA, per germline. The CDR3 DNA follows: TGCAGCGTTACATCTAGCGCCCAAGAGACCCAGTACTTC. Amino acid sequence: CSVTSSAQETQYF.

This clonotype was recorded many times. This chain uses TRBV20-1 with TRBJ2-7, with TRBD2 matching 10 bases. CDR3 length: 14 residues. Germline V gene sequence: CDR1 DFQATT, CDR2 SNEGSKA (reference sequence). V was pared by 6 bases and J by 5 bases, with 10 bases of the junction left unmatched. CDR3 DNA sequence: TGCAGTGCGCGGCTAGCGGGAGAGTCCCACGAGCAGTACTTC. Translated, it gives CSARLAGESHEQYF.

The rearrangement joins TRBV6-2 or TRBV6-3 to TRBJ2-5, with TRBD2 identical over 12 bases. The CDR3 has 16 residues. CDR1 is MNHEY, CDR2 SVGEGT, per germline. After removal of 4 bases from V and 3 bases from J, the junction contained 6 bases not matched to a gene. As DNA, the CDR3 is TGTGCCAGCAGTTTACTAGCGGGAGGACCCAAAGAGACCCAGTACTTC. Amino acid sequence: CASSLLAGGPKETQYF.

This clonotype has ten or more counts. This chain links TRBV7-9 with TRBJ1-1; D may be TRBD1 (5 bases). The V and J ends lost 5 bases and 0 bases respectively, with 13 bases between them. Germline V CDR1 and CDR2: SEHNR, FQNEAQ (reference sequence). The CDR3 consists of 15 residues. CDR3: CASSPRVTVNTEAFF. For the CDR3, the DNA is TGTGCCAGCAGCCCCAGGGTAACCGTGAACACTGAAGCTTTCTTT.

At least ten counts were recorded for this clonotype. This chain links TRBV28 with TRBJ1-1, with D tentatively TRBD1 (5 bases). V was cut by 7 bases and J by 1 base, with 10 bases left in between. The CDR3 length is 13 residues. CDR1 and CDR2 from the germline V gene are MDHEN and SYDVKM. The CDR3 reads CASTSGTNTEAFF. The CDR3 nucleotides read TGTGCCAGCACCTCCGGGACGAACACTGAAGCTTTCTTT.

This clonotype came up many times. This chain joins TRBV24-1 and TRBJ2-3; no reliable D call. The ends were cut back, 3 bases at V and 0 bases at J, with 9 bases in the middle. Germline V gives CDR1 KGHDR, CDR2 SFDVKD. This CDR3 comprises 15 residues. CDR3 region: CATSDRTPSTDTQYF. The CDR3, as DNA: TGTGCCACCAGTGATAGAACACCTAGCACAGATACGCAGTATTTT.

V usage is TRBV2 and J usage is TRBJ2-7; 11 bases are shared with TRBD2. This CDR3 comprises 14 residues. Germline lookup yields CDR1 SNHLY and CDR2 FYNNEI. V shed 11 bases, J shed 6 bases, and the junction held 12 bases outside the gene matches. The CDR3 region has the DNA TGTGCCGGGGGACTAGCGGCAACTCTGGGCGAGCAGTACTTC. This sequence encodes CAGGLAATLGEQYF.

The chain employs TRBV10-1 and TRBJ2-1, with 14 bases fitting TRBD2. Germline-derived CDR1 and CDR2 are WNHNN and SYGVQD (reference sequence). The CDR3 spans 15 residues. The V and J ends lost 2 bases and 8 bases, in that order; junction bases with no gene match: 2. Written as DNA, the CDR3 is TGCGCCAGCAGTGAGGGGACTAGCGGGAGAGATGAGCAGTTCTTC. Its translation: CASSEGTSGRDEQFF.

As for this clonotype: A read error may be the cause here, since a much bigger clone is one base away. The J gene is TRBJ1-1, the V gene TRBV6-5, with 9 bases identical to TRBD1. The CDR3 is 17 amino acids. Germline values: CDR1 MNHEY, CDR2 SVGAGI. The CDR3 nucleotides are TGTGCCAGCAGTTCCATGGACAGGGGCGACATGAACACTGGAGCTTTCTTT. Its translation: CASSSMDRGDMNTGAFF.

This clonotype has only a few counts. The chain carries TRBV5-1 and TRBJ1-1; 7 bases match TRBD1. J gave up 1 base and V 1 base, and 16 bases lay outside the gene matches. CDR1 and CDR2 (germline): SGHRS, YFSETQ. This CDR3 has 19 residues. The CDR3 DNA sequence: TGCGCCAGCAGCTTGACTTTTGGGAACACGGGGACAGCGAACACTGAAGCTTTCTTT. It codes for CASSLTFGNTGTANTEAFF. Supplemented by reference TRBV5-1 and TRBJ1-1, the full variable domain reads KAGVTQTPRYLIKTRGQQVTLSCSPISGHRSVSWYQQTPGQGLQFLFEYFSETQRNKGNFPGRFSGRQFSNSRSEMNVSTLELGDSALYLCASSLTFGNTGTANTEAFFGQGTRLTVV.

This clonotype has only a few counts. V is TRBV7-3 and J is TRBJ1-5; no clear D. The CDR3 totals 13 residues. Trimming left V 5 bases short and J 6 bases short, with 11 bases between. From germline, CDR1 is SGHTA and CDR2 FQGTGA. CDR3 coding DNA: TGTGCCAGCAGCCAACGAAGGTCTCAGCCCCAGCATTTT. Translated, it gives CASSQRRSQPQHF.

This clonotype has a count of ten or more. The gene calls are TRBV28 and TRBJ1-1; the D is unclear. Trimming left V 6 bases short and J 0 bases short, with 11 bases between. CDR1 is MDHEN, CDR2 SYDVKM, per germline. The CDR3 sequence is 14 residues long. The CDR3 DNA reads TGTGCCAGCAGGCTAGGACGGATGAACACTGAAGCTTTCTTT. It is translated as CASRLGRMNTEAFF. Variable domain in full (rest from reference TRBV28 and TRBJ1-1): DVKVTQSSRYLVKRTGEKVFLECVQDMDHENMFWYRQDPGLGLRLIYFSYDVKMKEKGDIPEGYSVSREKKERFSLILESASTNQTSMYLCASRLGRMNTEAFFGQGTRLTVV.

The J gene is TRBJ2-3, the V gene TRBV7-3, with 7 bases lining up with TRBD2. The CDR3 length is 16 residues. J was trimmed by 1 base and V by 2 bases; bases with no gene match: 6. The germline gives CDR1 SGHTA, CDR2 FQGTGA. DNA for the CDR3: TGTGCCAGCAGCTTAGACGCGGGAGTCGGCACAGATACGCAGTATTTT. This gives the protein CASSLDAGVGTDTQYF. The complete variable domain, with remaining parts taken from reference TRBV7-3 and TRBJ2-3, reads GAGVSQTPSNKVTEKGKYVELRCDPISGHTALYWYRQSLGQGPEFLIYFQGTGAADDSGLPNDRFFAVRPEGSVSTLKIQRTERGDSAVYLCASSLDAGVGTDTQYFGPGTRLTVL.

This clonotype was recorded a few times. This CDR3 reads CASTLAGVINEQFF. The CDR3 nucleotides are TGTGCCAGTACGTTAGCGGGAGTAATCAATGAGCAGTTCTTC. This sequence joins TRBV19 and TRBJ2-1; 9 bases line up with TRBD2. Losses at the gene ends were 7 bases for V and 6 bases for J; bases not matched to a gene: 7. The CDR3 sequence is 14 residues long. CDR1 and CDR2 (germline): LNHDA, SQIVND (reference sequence).

This clonotype was seen many times. The chain uses TRBV11-2 and TRBJ1-5; D not certain. Germline CDR1 and CDR2: SGHAT and FQNNGV. The CDR3 extends over 15 amino acids. V shed 3 bases and J shed 1 base, with 10 bases lying between them. The CDR3 sequence is CASSFQGGSNQPQHF. As DNA, the CDR3 is TGTGCCAGCAGCTTTCAAGGTGGGAGCAATCAGCCCCAGCATTTT.